This entry lists 8 T cell receptor beta chains sequenced from one sample in a study of a mutant IDH1 vaccine in newly diagnosed glioma. Time point defined: week 5, during vaccination. Every vaccine dose comprised 300 ug of mutant IDH1 20-mer peptide plus topical imiquimod. Clones were sequenced by immunoSEQ multiplex PCR, and TCRdb holds only the in-frame ones, with some missing. The sample holds some 60,000 clones; 70% to 90% are singletons and the top ten take approximately 4.6%. These receptors are not linked to any known antigen. The sample in question was PBMCs, obtained from a glioma patient whose treatment included an IDH1 peptide vaccine. The receptor source for this set is a woman aged 40 to 55 with glioma.

The rearrangement links TRBV2 to TRBJ1-2; a weak D match, TRBD1 (5 bases). CDR1 is SNHLY, CDR2 FYNNEI, per germline. The CDR3 spans 12 residues. Trimming took 8 bases from V and 4 from J, leaving 11 bases between them. The CDR3 reads CASLGESYGYTF. CDR3 nucleotide sequence: TGTGCCAGCTTGGGGGAGAGCTATGGCTACACCTTC.

This rearrangement joins TRBV15 to TRBJ2-3; 7 nucleotides line up with TRBD2. CDR3 size: 15 residues. With V trimmed by 0 bases and J by 4 bases, 4 bases remained unmatched. Per the germline V gene, CDR1 is LNHNV and CDR2 is YYDKDF (reference sequence). The CDR3 region has the DNA TGTGCCACCAGCAGAGATGCGGGGGTTTCAGATACGCAGTATTTT. It encodes CATSRDAGVSDTQYF.

The chain is built from TRBV27 and TRBJ1-4; tentative D call: TRBD1 (6 bases). V was trimmed by 5 bases and J by 6 bases, leaving 16 bases between them. Germline lookup yields CDR1 MNHEY and CDR2 SMNVEV (reference sequence). This CDR3 contains 15 residues. The CDR3: CASSLQGLGYEKLFF. As DNA, the CDR3 is TGTGCCAGCAGTCTACAGGGATTAGGGTATGAAAAACTGTTTTTT. Full variable domain (rest looked up from reference TRBV27 and TRBJ1-4): EAQVTQNPRYLITVTGKKLTVTCSQNMNHEYMSWYRQDPGLGLRQIYYSMNVEVTDKGDVPEGYKVSRKEKRNFPLILESPSPNQTSLYFCASSLQGLGYEKLFFGSGTQLSVL.

Only a few counts were recorded for this clone. The V and J genes are TRBV6-6 and TRBJ1-5; TRBD1 aligns across 8 bases. The CDR3 runs to 16 residues. CDR1 is MNHNY, CDR2 SVGAGI, per germline (reference sequence). With V trimmed by 5 bases and J by 7 bases, 13 bases remained unmatched. CDR3 amino acids: CASSGSGTGSFQPQHF. The CDR3 DNA reads as TGTGCCAGCAGTGGATCCGGGACAGGAAGTTTCCAGCCCCAGCATTTT.

The V gene is TRBV9, the J gene TRBJ1-6; D is perhaps TRBD1 (5 bases). V shed 3 bases and J shed 6 bases, with 10 bases lying between them. This CDR3 is 14 amino acids long. CDR1 and CDR2 (germline): SGDLS, YYNGEE. DNA of the CDR3: TGTGCCAGCAGCGAGGGGCGAATTAATTCACCCCTCCACTTT. Translating gives CASSEGRINSPLHF.

This rearrangement joins TRBV18 to TRBJ2-1, with D perhaps TRBD1 (6 bases). V was clipped by 0 bases and J by 7 bases, with 10 bases between them. CDR3 length: 14 residues. Germline CDR1 reads KGHSH; CDR2 reads LQKENI. CDR3 coding DNA: TGTGCCAGCTCACCACCCGGCGACAGGAATGAGCAGTTCTTC. Its translation is CASSPPGDRNEQFF.

The chain recombines TRBV14 with TRBJ2-2, with D possibly called TRBD1 or TRBD2 (5 bases each). V lost 5 bases and J 4 bases, leaving 14 bases between the germline ends. Germline assignment: CDR1 SGHDN and CDR2 FVKESK. There are 15 residues in the CDR3. CDR3 nucleotides: TGTGCCAGCAGCGCCGGGACCACGTCCACCGGGGAGCTGTTTTTT. Residues: CASSAGTTSTGELFF.

The genes are TRBV18 and TRBJ1-3; 7 nucleotides line up with TRBD1. The V and J ends lost 5 bases and 2 bases, in that order; junction bases with no gene match: 6. The CDR3 consists of 15 residues. Germline CDR1 is KGHSH and CDR2 is LQKENI. The CDR3 coding sequence is TGTGCCAGCTCAGAGGACAGGAGAGCTGGAAACACCATATATTTT. This codes for CASSEDRRAGNTIYF.